This T cell receptor beta chain was sequenced for a study of Ad26.COV2.S vaccination and SARS-CoV-2 variants. Repertoires were generated with immunoSEQ multiplex PCR, while TCRdb's copy carries only in-frame clones and drops some. The sample includes around 300,000 clones, approximately 86% of them seen just once. Losses at the gene ends were 6 bases for V and 6 bases for J; bases not matched to a gene: 4. The CDR3 contains 12 residues. CDR1 and CDR2 from the germline V gene are MDHEN and SYDVKM. Treatment noted: about 20 received Ad26.COV2.S at low or high dose, single or two shots; about 5 received placebo; per-sample allocation not given. Sampling was performed 63 days after the first vaccine or placebo injection. Ad26.COV2.S expressed prefusion-stabilized spike from the original Wuhan strain. This clone showed up just once.

Specimen: peripheral blood, collected in a trial of Ad26.COV2.S vaccine versus placebo. V gene TRBV28 combines with J gene TRBJ2-7, with 8 nucleotides matching TRBD1. The receptor was derived from a person aged 18-60 years who received the Ad26.COV2.S COVID-19 vaccine or a placebo. In DNA form, the CDR3 reads TGTGCCAGCAGCACGACAGGGGTCGAGCAGTACTTC. Translating it yields CASSTTGVEQYF.